This T cell receptor beta chain was sequenced during a study of a mutant IDH1 vaccine in newly diagnosed glioma. Whole-study context: Treated patients, approximately 62% male and roughly 40% female, averaged 40.4 years of age. Most had both radiotherapy and temozolomide beforehand; others had only one. General observations from the study: Seemingly, pseudoprogression had no relation to changes in the top peripheral T cell clonotypes.

V lost 1 base and J 3 bases, leaving 8 bases between the germline ends. The length of the CDR3 is 13 residues. Germline values: CDR1 SGHRS, CDR2 YFSETQ. Time point described: week 35, safety follow-up. Each dose of the vaccine consisted of 300 ug of mutant IDH1 20-mer peptide, with topical imiquimod. About this clone: Antigen: not known.

Clones were read by immunoSEQ multiplex PCR, and TCRdb kept only the in-frame ones, dropping some. Altogether some 30,000 clones are present, 60% to 80% being singletons, with the ten largest covering about a tenth. The sample was PBMCs, taken from a glioma patient whose treatment included an IDH1 peptide vaccine. J is TRBJ2-7 and V is TRBV5-1; a weak D match, TRBD1 (6 bases). This TCR was sampled from a woman aged 25-40 years with glioma. Some clones in this sample may be carry-over from other donors' samples. The CDR3 DNA reads as TGCGCCAGCAGCTTGAGAGGGGGCTACGAGCAGTACTTC. Protein: CASSLRGGYEQYF.